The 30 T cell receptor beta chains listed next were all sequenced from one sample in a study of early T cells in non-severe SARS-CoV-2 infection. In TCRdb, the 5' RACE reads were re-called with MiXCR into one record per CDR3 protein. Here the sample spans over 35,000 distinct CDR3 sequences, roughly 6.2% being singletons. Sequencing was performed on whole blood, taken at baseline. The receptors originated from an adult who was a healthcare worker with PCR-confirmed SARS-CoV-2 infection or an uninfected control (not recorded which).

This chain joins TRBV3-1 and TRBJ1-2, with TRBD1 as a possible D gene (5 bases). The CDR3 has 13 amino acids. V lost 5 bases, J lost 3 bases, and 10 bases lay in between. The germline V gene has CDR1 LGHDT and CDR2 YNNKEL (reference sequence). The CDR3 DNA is TGTGCCAGCAGCTCCGGGACGCACTATGGCTACACCTTC. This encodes CASSSGTHYGYTF.

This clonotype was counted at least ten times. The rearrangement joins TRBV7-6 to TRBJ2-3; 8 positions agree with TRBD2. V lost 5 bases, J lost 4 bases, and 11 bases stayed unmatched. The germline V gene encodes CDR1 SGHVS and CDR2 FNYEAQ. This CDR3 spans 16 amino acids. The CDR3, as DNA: TGTGCCAGCAGCCCCCGGGGGGGGCCTCCTCCAGATACGCAGTATTTT. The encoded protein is CASSPRGGPPPDTQYF.

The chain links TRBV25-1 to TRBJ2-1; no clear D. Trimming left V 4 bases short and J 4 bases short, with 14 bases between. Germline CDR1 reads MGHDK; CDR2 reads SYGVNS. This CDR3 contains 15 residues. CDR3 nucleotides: TGTGCCAGCAGTGTTACCACAGCGATATACAATGAGCAGTTCTTC. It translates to CASSVTTAIYNEQFF.

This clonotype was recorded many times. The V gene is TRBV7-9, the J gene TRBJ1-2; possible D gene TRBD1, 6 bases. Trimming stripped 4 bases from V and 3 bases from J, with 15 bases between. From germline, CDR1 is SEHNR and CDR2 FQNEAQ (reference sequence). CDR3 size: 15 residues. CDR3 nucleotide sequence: TGTGCCAGCAGCTCCCAGAGGACAGCGGACTATGGCTACACCTTC. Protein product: CASSSQRTADYGYTF.

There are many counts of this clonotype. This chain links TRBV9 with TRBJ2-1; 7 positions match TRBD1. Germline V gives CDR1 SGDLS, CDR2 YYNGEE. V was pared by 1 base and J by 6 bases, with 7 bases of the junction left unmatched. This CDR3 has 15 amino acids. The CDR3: CASSVTTPGGNEQFF. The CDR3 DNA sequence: TGTGCCAGCAGCGTAACTACTCCAGGGGGCAATGAGCAGTTCTTC.

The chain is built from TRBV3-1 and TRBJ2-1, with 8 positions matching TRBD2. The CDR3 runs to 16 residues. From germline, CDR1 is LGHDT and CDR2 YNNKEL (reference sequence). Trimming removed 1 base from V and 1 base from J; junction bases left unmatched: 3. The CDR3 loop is CASSQGVAGSYNEQFF. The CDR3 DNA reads TGTGCCAGCAGCCAAGGGGTAGCGGGGTCCTACAATGAGCAGTTCTTC.

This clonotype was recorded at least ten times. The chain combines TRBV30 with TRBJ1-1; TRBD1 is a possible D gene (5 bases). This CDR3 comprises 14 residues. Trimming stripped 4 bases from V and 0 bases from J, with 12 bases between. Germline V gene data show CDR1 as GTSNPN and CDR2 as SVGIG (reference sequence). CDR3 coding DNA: TGTGCCTGGATTATGGCAGGGTTGAACACTGAAGCTTTCTTT. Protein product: CAWIMAGLNTEAFF.

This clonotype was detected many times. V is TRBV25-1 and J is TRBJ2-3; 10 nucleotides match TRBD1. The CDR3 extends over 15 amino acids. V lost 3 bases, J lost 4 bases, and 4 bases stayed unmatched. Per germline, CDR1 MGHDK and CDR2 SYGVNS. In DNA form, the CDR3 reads TGTGCCAGCAGTGACCCGGGACAGGGGCCAGATACGCAGTATTTT. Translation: CASSDPGQGPDTQYF.

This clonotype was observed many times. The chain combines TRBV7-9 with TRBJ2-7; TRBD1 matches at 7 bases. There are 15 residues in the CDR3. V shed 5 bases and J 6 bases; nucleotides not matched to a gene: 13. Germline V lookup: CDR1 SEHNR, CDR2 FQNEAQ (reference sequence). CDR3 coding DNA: TGTGCCAGCAGCGCCACAGACAGGGAAATGGCCGAGCAGTACTTC. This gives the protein CASSATDREMAEQYF. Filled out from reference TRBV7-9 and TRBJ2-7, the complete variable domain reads DTGVSQNPRHKITKRGQNVTFRCDPISEHNRLYWYRQTLGQGPEFLTYFQNEAQLEKSRLLSDRFSAERPKGSFSTLEIQRTEQGDSAMYLCASSATDREMAEQYFGPGTRLTVT.

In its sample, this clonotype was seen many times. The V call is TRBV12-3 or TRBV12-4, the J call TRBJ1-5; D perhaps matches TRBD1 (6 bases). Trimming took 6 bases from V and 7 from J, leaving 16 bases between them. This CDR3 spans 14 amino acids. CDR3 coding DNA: TGTGCCAGCAGCCCGACAGGCTACCTACAGCCCCAGCATTTT. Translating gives CASSPTGYLQPQHF.

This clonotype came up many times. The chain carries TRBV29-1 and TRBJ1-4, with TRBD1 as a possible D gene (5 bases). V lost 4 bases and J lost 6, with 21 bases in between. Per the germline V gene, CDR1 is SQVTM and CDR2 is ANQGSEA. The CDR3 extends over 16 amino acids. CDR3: CSVGPLAGVSDEKLFF. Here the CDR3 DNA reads TGCAGCGTTGGTCCCCTTGCGGGGGTCTCGGATGAAAAACTGTTTTTT.

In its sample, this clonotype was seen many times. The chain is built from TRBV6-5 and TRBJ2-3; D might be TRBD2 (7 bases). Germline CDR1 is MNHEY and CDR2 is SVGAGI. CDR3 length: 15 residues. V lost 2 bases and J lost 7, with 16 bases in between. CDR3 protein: CASSYEGGPRNTQYF. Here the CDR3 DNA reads TGTGCCAGCAGTTACGAGGGGGGGCCGCGGAATACGCAGTATTTT.

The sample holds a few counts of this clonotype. The CDR3 DNA is TGTGCCAGTAGTATGGCGGGGGAGTCCTACGAGCAGTACTTC. It yields the protein CASSMAGESYEQYF. The J gene is TRBJ2-7, the V gene TRBV19, with 7 bases lining up with TRBD2. The J segment lost 1 base and the V segment lost 3 bases, leaving 3 bases of the junction unmatched. CDR3 length equals 14 residues. Germline V gene sequence: CDR1 LNHDA, CDR2 SQIVND (reference sequence).

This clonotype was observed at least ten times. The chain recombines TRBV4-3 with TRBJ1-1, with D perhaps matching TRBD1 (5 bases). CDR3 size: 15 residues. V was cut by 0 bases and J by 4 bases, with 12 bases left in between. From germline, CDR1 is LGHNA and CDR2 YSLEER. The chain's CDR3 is CASSQEEGRGTEAFF. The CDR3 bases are TGCGCCAGCAGCCAAGAGGAGGGTAGGGGCACTGAAGCTTTCTTT.

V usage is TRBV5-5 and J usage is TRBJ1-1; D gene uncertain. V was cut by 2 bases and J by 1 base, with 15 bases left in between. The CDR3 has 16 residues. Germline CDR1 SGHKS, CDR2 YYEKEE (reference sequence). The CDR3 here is CASSLLSERSNTEAFF. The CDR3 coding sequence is TGTGCCAGCAGCTTATTGTCCGAGCGTTCGAACACTGAAGCTTTCTTT.

CDR3: CASSLPAAYEQYF. As DNA, the CDR3 is TGTGCCAGCAGCTTGCCGGCGGCCTACGAGCAGTACTTC. J is TRBJ2-7 and V is TRBV7-9; D is ambiguous. In germline, CDR1 is SEHNR, CDR2 FQNEAQ (reference sequence). V shed 3 bases and J shed 2 bases, with 8 bases lying between them. The CDR3 consists of 13 residues.

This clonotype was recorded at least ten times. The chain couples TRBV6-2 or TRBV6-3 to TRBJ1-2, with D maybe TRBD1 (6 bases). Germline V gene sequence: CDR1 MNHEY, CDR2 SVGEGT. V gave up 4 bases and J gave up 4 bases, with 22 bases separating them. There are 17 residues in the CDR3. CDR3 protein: CASSSTGTPSSIYGYTF. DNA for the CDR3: TGTGCCAGCAGTTCAACAGGGACCCCCTCTTCTATCTATGGCTACACCTTC.

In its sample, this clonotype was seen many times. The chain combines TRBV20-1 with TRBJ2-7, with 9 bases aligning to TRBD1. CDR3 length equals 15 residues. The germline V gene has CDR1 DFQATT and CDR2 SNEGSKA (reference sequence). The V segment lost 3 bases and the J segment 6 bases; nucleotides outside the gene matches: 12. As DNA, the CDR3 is TGCAGTGCTAGTACAGGGGGCGGGGGTCATCCCGAGCAGTACTTC. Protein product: CSASTGGGGHPEQYF.

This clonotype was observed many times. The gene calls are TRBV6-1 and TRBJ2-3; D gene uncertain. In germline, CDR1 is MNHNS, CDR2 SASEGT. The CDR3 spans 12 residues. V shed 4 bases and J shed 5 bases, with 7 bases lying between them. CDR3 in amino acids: CASSGGKDTQYF. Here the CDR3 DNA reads TGTGCCAGCAGTGGTGGGAAAGATACGCAGTATTTT.

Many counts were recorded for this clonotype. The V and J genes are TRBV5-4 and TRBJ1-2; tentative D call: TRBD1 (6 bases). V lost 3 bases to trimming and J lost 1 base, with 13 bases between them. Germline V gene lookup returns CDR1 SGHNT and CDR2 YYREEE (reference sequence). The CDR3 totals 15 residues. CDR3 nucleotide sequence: TGTGCCAGCAGCTCCCCGGGACAACGTAACTATGGCTACACCTTC. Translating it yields CASSSPGQRNYGYTF.

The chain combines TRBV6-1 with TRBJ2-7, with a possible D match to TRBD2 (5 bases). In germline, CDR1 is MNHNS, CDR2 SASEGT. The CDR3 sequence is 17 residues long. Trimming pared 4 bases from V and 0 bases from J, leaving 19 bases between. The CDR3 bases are TGTGCCAGCAGTGGGCAAGAGCTGGCGGGTCACTCCTACGAGCAGTACTTC. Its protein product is CASSGQELAGHSYEQYF.

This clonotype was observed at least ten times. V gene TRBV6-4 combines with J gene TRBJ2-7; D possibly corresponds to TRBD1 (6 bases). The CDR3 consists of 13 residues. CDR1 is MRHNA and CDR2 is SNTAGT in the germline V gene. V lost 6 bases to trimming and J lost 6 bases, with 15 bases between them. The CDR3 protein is CASRGWGHPEQYF. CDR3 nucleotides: TGTGCCAGCAGGGGATGGGGGCATCCCGAGCAGTACTTC.

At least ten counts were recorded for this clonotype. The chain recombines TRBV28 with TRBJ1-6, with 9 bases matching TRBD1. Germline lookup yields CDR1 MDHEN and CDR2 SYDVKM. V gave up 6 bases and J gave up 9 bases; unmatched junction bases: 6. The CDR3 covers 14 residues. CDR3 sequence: CASRQGAPGSPLHF. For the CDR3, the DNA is TGTGCCAGCAGACAGGGGGCGCCGGGTTCACCCCTCCACTTT.

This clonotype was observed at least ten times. The CDR3 DNA sequence: TGCGCCAGCAGCCAAGAAGGGATGACAGGGACCACTGAAGCTTTCTTT. As protein: CASSQEGMTGTTEAFF. This chain connects TRBV4-3 to TRBJ1-1; 7 nucleotides line up with TRBD1. Germline V lookup: CDR1 LGHNA, CDR2 YSLEER. This CDR3 spans 16 amino acids. With V trimmed by 0 bases and J by 4 bases, 8 bases remained unmatched.

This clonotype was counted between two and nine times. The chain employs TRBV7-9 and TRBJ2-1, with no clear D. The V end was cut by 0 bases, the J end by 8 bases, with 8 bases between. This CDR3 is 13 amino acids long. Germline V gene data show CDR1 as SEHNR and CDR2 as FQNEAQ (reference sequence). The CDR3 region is CASSLASTDEQFF. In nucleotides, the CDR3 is TGTGCCAGCAGCTTAGCCTCGACGGATGAGCAGTTCTTC.

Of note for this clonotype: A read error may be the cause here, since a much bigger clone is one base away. In DNA, the CDR3 is TGTGCCAGCAGCTTGCCCGGACAGGGGGCCAAAAACACTCAGTACTTC. Translating gives CASSLPGQGAKNTQYF. V usage is TRBV5-6 and J usage is TRBJ2-4; 11 bases fit TRBD1. Germline CDR1 reads SGHDT; CDR2 reads YYEEEE. This CDR3 spans 16 amino acids.

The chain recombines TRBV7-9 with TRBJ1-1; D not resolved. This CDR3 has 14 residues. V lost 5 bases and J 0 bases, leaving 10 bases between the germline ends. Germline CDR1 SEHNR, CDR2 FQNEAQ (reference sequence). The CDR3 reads CASSQYSMNTEAFF. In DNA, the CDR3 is TGTGCCAGCAGCCAATACAGCATGAACACTGAAGCTTTCTTT.

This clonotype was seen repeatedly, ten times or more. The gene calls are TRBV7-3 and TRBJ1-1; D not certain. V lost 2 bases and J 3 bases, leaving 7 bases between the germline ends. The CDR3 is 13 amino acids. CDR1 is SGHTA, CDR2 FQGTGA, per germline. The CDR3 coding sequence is TGTGCCAGCAGCTTAGAGCCGGACACTGAAGCTTTCTTT. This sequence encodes CASSLEPDTEAFF.

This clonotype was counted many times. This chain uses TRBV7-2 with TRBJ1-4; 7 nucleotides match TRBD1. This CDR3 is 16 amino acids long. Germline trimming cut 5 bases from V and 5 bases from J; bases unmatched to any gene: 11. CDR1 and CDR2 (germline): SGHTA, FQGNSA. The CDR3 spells CASSLRQGGINEKLFF. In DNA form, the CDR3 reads TGTGCCAGCAGCCTACGACAGGGCGGGATAAATGAAAAACTGTTTTTT.

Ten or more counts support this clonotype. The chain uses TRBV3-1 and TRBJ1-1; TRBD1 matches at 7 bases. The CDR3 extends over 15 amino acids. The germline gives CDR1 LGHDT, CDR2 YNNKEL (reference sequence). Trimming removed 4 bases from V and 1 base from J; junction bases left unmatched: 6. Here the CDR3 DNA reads TGTGCCAGCAGCCCTCAGACAGGGCCGAACACTGAAGCTTTCTTT. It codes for CASSPQTGPNTEAFF.